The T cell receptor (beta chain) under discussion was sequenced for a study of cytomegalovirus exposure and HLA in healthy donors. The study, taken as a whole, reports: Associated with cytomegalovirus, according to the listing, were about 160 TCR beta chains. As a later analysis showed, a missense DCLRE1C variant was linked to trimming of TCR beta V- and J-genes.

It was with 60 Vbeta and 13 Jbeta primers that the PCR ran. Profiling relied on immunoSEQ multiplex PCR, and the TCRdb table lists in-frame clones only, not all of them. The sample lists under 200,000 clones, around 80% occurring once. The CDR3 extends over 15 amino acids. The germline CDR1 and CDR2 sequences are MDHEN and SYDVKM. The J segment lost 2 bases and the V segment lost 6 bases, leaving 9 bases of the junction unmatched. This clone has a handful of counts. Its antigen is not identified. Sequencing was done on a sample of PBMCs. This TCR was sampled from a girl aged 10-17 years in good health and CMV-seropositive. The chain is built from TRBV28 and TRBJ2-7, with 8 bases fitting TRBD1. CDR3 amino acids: CASSPPDRATYEQYF. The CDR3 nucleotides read TGTGCCAGCAGCCCCCCGGACAGGGCCACCTACGAGCAGTACTTC.